Each of the 15 T cell receptor beta chains below was sequenced from the same sample in a study of CD8 T cells in Susac syndrome. After extraction with the RNeasy kit, about 0.5 to 1 ug of the RNA was reverse transcribed using random hexamers. TCRdb fed the immunoSEQ multiplex PCR reads into MiXCR, producing one record per CDR3 protein. The sample has about 210,000 distinct CDR3 sequences; approximately 93% are singletons. Source material: CD4+ T cells from PBMCs. The origin of the receptors is a human donor in good health.

This chain joins TRBV5-1 and TRBJ2-5; the D is unclear. There are 13 residues in the CDR3. The germline gives CDR1 SGHRS, CDR2 YFSETQ. V lost 3 bases and J 7 bases, leaving 13 bases between the germline ends. The CDR3, as DNA: TGCGCCAGCAGCTATAAAAATACAAGGACCCAGTACTTC. Translation: CASSYKNTRTQYF.

V and J are TRBV4-1 and TRBJ2-1; 15 positions agree with TRBD2. The CDR3 totals 16 residues. Germline V CDR1 and CDR2: MGHRA, YSYEKL. J was trimmed by 6 bases and V by 4 bases; bases with no gene match: 4. The CDR3 here is CASSPRTSGGVNEQFF. In DNA, the CDR3 is TGCGCCAGCAGCCCCCGGACTAGCGGGGGGGTCAATGAGCAGTTCTTC.

In DNA, the CDR3 is TGTGCCAGCAGAGAAGGACACACTGAAGCTTTCTTT. Its protein is CASREGHTEAFF. The chain employs TRBV6-4 and TRBJ1-1; D unclear. The CDR3 spans 12 residues. Deletions cut 6 bases from V and 3 bases from J, with 8 bases between. Germline CDR1 reads MRHNA; CDR2 reads SNTAGT.

The J gene is TRBJ1-2, the V gene TRBV30; D might be TRBD1 (6 bases). Looked up from germline, CDR1 is GTSNPN and CDR2 is SVGIG (reference sequence). The CDR3 has 11 amino acids. Deletions cut 2 bases from V and 7 bases from J, with 8 bases between. The CDR3 here is CAWSSGAGYTF. Written as DNA, the CDR3 is TGTGCCTGGAGTTCGGGGGCTGGCTACACCTTC.

The chain has TRBV14 and TRBJ2-2; D is unclear. Trimming left V 2 bases short and J 2 bases short, with 6 bases between. Germline CDR1 is SGHDN and CDR2 is FVKESK. This CDR3 region has 14 residues. CDR3 nucleotides: TGTGCCAGCAGCCAACCCGCCAACACCGGGGAGCTGTTTTTT. It codes for CASSQPANTGELFF.

The rearrangement uses TRBV5-1 and TRBJ2-5; 9 bases are shared with TRBD1. Looked up from germline, CDR1 is SGHRS and CDR2 is YFSETQ. The CDR3 has 15 amino acids. V trimming: 4 bases; J trimming: 5 bases; junction bases outside the gene matches: 9. The CDR3 loop is CASSRSSGQGETQYF. The CDR3 nucleotides read TGCGCCAGCAGCAGGAGCTCGGGACAGGGCGAGACCCAGTACTTC.

J is TRBJ2-5 and V is TRBV5-4, with D perhaps assigned TRBD1 or TRBD2 (6 bases each). The V gene's germline CDR1 is SGHNT and CDR2 YYREEE (reference sequence). Trimming took off 4 bases at V and 4 bases at J, with 14 bases between the two ends. The CDR3 runs 14 residues. CDR3 bases: TGTGCCAGCAGCCCTTCGGGGGCCTTAGAGACCCAGTACTTC. It specifies CASSPSGALETQYF.

The chain couples TRBV7-2 to TRBJ1-1, with unresolved D. There are 13 residues in the CDR3. The V end lost 6 bases, the J end lost 4 bases, and 12 bases lay between the germline ends. Per the germline V gene, CDR1 is SGHTA and CDR2 is FQGNSA. The CDR3 nucleotides are TGTGCCAGCAGTTCGGGGTGGAGCACTGAAGCTTTCTTT. Protein sequence: CASSSGWSTEAFF.

V and J are TRBV9 and TRBJ2-3; unclear D gene. Germline V gives CDR1 SGDLS, CDR2 YYNGEE. Trimming shortened V by 0 bases and J by 2 bases, and 10 bases separated the two germline ends. This CDR3 has 15 residues. DNA for the CDR3: TGTGCCAGCAGCGTAGTGAGCGCCCTCACAGATACGCAGTATTTT. Encoded protein: CASSVVSALTDTQYF.

CDR3 region: CASRDRAHSPLHF. The CDR3, as DNA: TGTGCCAGCAGGGACAGAGCACATTCACCCCTCCACTTT. The chain links TRBV2 to TRBJ1-6; possible D gene TRBD1, 6 bases. The V and J ends lost 6 bases and 8 bases respectively, with 11 bases between them. CDR1 is SNHLY and CDR2 is FYNNEI in the germline V gene. This CDR3 is 13 amino acids long.

This clonotype was seen a single time. This chain joins TRBV28 and TRBJ2-5; D is undetermined. Germline lookup yields CDR1 MDHEN and CDR2 SYDVKM. The CDR3 extends over 12 amino acids. Trimming shortened V by 6 bases and J by 5 bases, and 10 bases separated the two germline ends. CDR3 loop: CASRSSKETQYF. CDR3 nucleotide sequence: TGTGCCAGCAGATCATCTAAGGAGACCCAGTACTTC. Combining the CDR3 with reference TRBV28 and TRBJ2-5 gives the whole variable domain DVKVTQSSRYLVKRTGEKVFLECVQDMDHENMFWYRQDPGLGLRLIYFSYDVKMKEKGDIPEGYSVSREKKERFSLILESASTNQTSMYLCASRSSKETQYFGPGTRLLVL.

In its sample, this clonotype was seen once. The chain combines TRBV25-1 with TRBJ1-1; 8 bases agree with TRBD1. With V trimmed by 5 bases and J by 4 bases, 6 bases remained unmatched. Germline V CDR1 and CDR2: MGHDK, SYGVNS. The CDR3 sequence is 14 residues long. The CDR3 DNA reads TGTGCCAGCAGTCTCACAGGGGGAAGCACTGAAGCTTTCTTT. Protein: CASSLTGGSTEAFF.

This chain uses TRBV12-3 or TRBV12-4 with TRBJ2-1; TRBD2 matches at 13 bases. This CDR3 is 20 amino acids long. The junction had 8 bases not matched to a gene; V was cut back by 0 bases and J by 0 bases. The CDR3 DNA is TGTGCCAGCAGTTTAGCGCTAAGGGGACTAGCGGGGTCCTCCTACAATGAGCAGTTCTTC. It encodes CASSLALRGLAGSSYNEQFF.

The gene calls are TRBV25-1 and TRBJ1-2; D is unresolved. From germline, CDR1 is MGHDK and CDR2 SYGVNS. Trimming shortened V by 7 bases and J by 8 bases, and 17 bases separated the two germline ends. There are 13 residues in the CDR3. The CDR3 bases are TGTGCCAGCACCCCTAGGATGGGGAACGGCTACACCTTC. This gives the protein CASTPRMGNGYTF.

V and J are TRBV20-1 and TRBJ2-7; D is undetermined. The CDR3 covers 13 residues. Germline values: CDR1 DFQATT, CDR2 SNEGSKA (reference sequence). V was trimmed by 6 bases and J by 0 bases, leaving 12 bases between them. CDR3: CSAPPVGSYEQYV. CDR3 DNA: TGCAGTGCGCCCCCGGTGGGCTCCTACGAGCAGTACGTC.